The rows below give T cell receptor beta chains drawn from one sample of a study of beta chain features in type 1 diabetes. Clones were sequenced by immunoSEQ multiplex PCR, and TCRdb holds only the in-frame ones, with some missing. Among roughly 300,000 clones listed, 14% were seen once. Sample: central memory CD4+ T cells from blood. The receptors originated from a man aged 30 to 45 in good health. Both conserved end residues are part of each CDR3. D genes are given only for firm matches. Expanded clones get a size class; other rows say once, few or many, or leave the size out.

J: TRBJ2-5; V: TRBV7-7; D: TRBD1; size: few; CDR3: CASSPAGGNQETQYF; DNA: TGTGCCAGCAGCCCCGCAGGGGGCAATCAAGAGACCCAGTACTTC
J: TRBJ2-3; V: TRBV5-1; D: -; size: -; CDR3: CASSFQILGTDTQYF; DNA: TGCGCCAGCAGCTTTCAAATTCTAGGGACAGATACGCAGTATTTT
J: TRBJ2-2; V: TRBV11-2; D: -; size: -; CDR3: CASSQMGARFAGELFF; DNA: TGTGCCAGCAGCCAAATGGGGGCGCGGTTTGCCGGGGAGCTGTTTTTT
J: TRBJ2-3; V: TRBV5-6; D: -; size: few; CDR3: CASSFGRGGTGDTQYF; DNA: TGTGCCAGCAGCTTTGGGCGCGGGGGCACAGGGGATACGCAGTATTTT
J: TRBJ2-2; V: TRBV4-2; D: -; size: once; CDR3: CASSQEVRSAGELFF; DNA: TGTGCCAGCAGCCAAGAAGTCCGGAGCGCCGGGGAGCTGTTTTTT
J: TRBJ1-1; V: TRBV9; D: -; size: few; CDR3: CASSFSGNTEAFF; DNA: TGTGCCAGCAGCTTTTCGGGTAACACTGAAGCTTTCTTT
J: TRBJ2-5; V: TRBV11-2; D: -; size: few; CDR3: CASSLLRGLGETQYF; DNA: TGTGCCAGCAGCTTATTACGGGGACTCGGAGAGACCCAGTACTTC
J: TRBJ1-2; V: TRBV5-1; D: -; size: -; CDR3: CASSLDRDYGYTF; DNA: TGCGCCAGCAGCTTGGACCGTGACTATGGCTACACCTTC
J: TRBJ1-2; V: TRBV25-1; D: -; size: few; CDR3: CASSRSAGGYTF; DNA: TGTGCCAGCAGCCGGTCAGCAGGTGGCTACACCTTC
J: TRBJ2-1; V: TRBV2; D: -; size: few; CDR3: CASSVLGQSVNEQFF; DNA: TGTGCCAGCAGTGTCCTTGGACAAAGTGTGAATGAGCAGTTCTTC
J: TRBJ1-1; V: TRBV6-5; D: TRBD1; size: few; CDR3: CASREMGGTGAEAFF; DNA: TGTGCCAGCAGGGAAATGGGAGGGACAGGGGCTGAAGCTTTCTTT
J: TRBJ2-5; V: TRBV14; D: -; size: many; CDR3: CASSTTLLGNLETQYF; DNA: TGTGCCAGCAGCACAACGTTGTTGGGGAATCTAGAGACCCAGTACTTC
J: TRBJ1-6; V: TRBV6-4; D: TRBD1; size: few; CDR3: CASRASQGAVGNSPLHF; DNA: TGTGCCAGCAGGGCCTCACAGGGGGCCGTGGGAAATTCACCCCTCCACTTT
J: TRBJ2-7; V: TRBV5-1; D: -; size: few; CDR3: CASSKGSSYEQYF; DNA: TGCGCCAGCAGTAAGGGCAGCTCCTACGAGCAGTACTTC
J: TRBJ1-1; V: TRBV6-5; D: -; size: -; CDR3: CASSYSGGKRNTEAFF; DNA: TGTGCCAGCAGTTACTCGGGAGGGAAGAGGAACACTGAAGCTTTCTTT
J: TRBJ2-3; V: TRBV19; D: -; size: few; CDR3: CASSRGQEDTQYF; DNA: TGTGCCAGTAGTAGGGGGCAAGAAGATACGCAGTATTTT
J: TRBJ2-1; V: TRBV7-2; D: TRBD2; size: few; CDR3: CASSLMTSGGLGNEQFF; DNA: TGTGCCAGCAGCTTAATGACTAGCGGGGGGCTGGGCAATGAGCAGTTCTTC
J: TRBJ1-5; V: TRBV19; D: -; size: few; CDR3: CASSHDGGRTSNSNQPQHF; DNA: TGTGCCAGTAGCCACGACGGCGGGAGAACTTCGAATAGCAATCAGCCCCAGCATTTT
J: TRBJ1-2; V: TRBV5-6; D: -; size: few; CDR3: CASSLRSGSYGYTF; DNA: TGTGCCAGCAGCTTGCGGTCAGGGTCCTATGGCTACACCTTC
J: TRBJ2-1; V: TRBV7-2; D: -; size: few; CDR3: CASSSEPGRHNEQFF; DNA: TGTGCCAGCAGCTCAGAACCGGGACGCCACAATGAGCAGTTCTTC
J: TRBJ1-3; V: TRBV2; D: -; size: few; CDR3: CASSEIRTSQGNTIYF; DNA: TGTGCCAGCAGTGAAATTAGGACAAGTCAAGGAAACACCATATATTTT
J: TRBJ1-4; V: TRBV7-2; D: -; size: many; CDR3: CASSFNEKLFF; DNA: TGTGCCAGCAGCTTTAATGAAAAACTGTTTTTT
J: TRBJ1-4; V: TRBV2; D: -; size: many; CDR3: CASSEGGTEKLFF; DNA: TGTGCCAGCAGTGAGGGGGGCACGGAAAAACTGTTTTTT
J: TRBJ2-3; V: TRBV10-3; D: TRBD2; size: -; CDR3: CATTVLGGGSTDTQYF; DNA: TGTGCCACCACCGTCCTGGGCGGGGGGAGCACAGATACGCAGTATTTT
J: TRBJ1-2; V: TRBV19; D: TRBD1; size: -; CDR3: CASGPPGTVHGYTF; DNA: TGTGCCAGTGGTCCCCCGGGGACAGTCCATGGCTACACCTTC
J: TRBJ1-1; V: TRBV19; D: -; size: few; CDR3: CASSIPGRNTEAFF; DNA: TGTGCCAGTAGTATCCCAGGACGAAACACTGAAGCTTTCTTT
J: TRBJ2-5; V: TRBV21-1; D: -; size: -; CDR3: CASSKPGLAGGLYQETQYF; DNA: TGTGCCAGCAGCAAGCCCGGACTAGCGGGGGGGCTTTACCAAGAGACCCAGTACTTC
J: TRBJ1-6; V: TRBV27; D: -; size: -; CDR3: CASSLDRPGSSPLHF; DNA: TGTGCCAGCAGTCTCGACCGTCCGGGGAGTTCACCCCTCCACTTT
J: TRBJ2-3; V: TRBV2; D: -; size: few; CDR3: CASSEGRDTQYF; DNA: TGTGCCAGCAGTGAGGGGCGGGATACGCAGTATTTT
J: TRBJ2-1; V: TRBV6-6; D: TRBD2; size: -; CDR3: CASRPGGGEQFF; DNA: TGTGCCAGCAGGCCCGGGGGAGGGGAGCAGTTCTTC
J: TRBJ2-1; V: TRBV9; D: TRBD2; size: many; CDR3: CASSPSGSNEQFF; DNA: TGTGCCAGCAGCCCTAGCGGGAGCAATGAGCAGTTCTTC
J: TRBJ2-3; V: TRBV6-6; D: TRBD1; size: few; CDR3: CASNRGLSTDTQYF; DNA: TGTGCCAGCAACAGGGGGCTAAGCACAGATACGCAGTATTTT
J: TRBJ1-2; V: TRBV21-1; D: -; size: many; CDR3: CASSKAQLSNYGYTF; DNA: TGTGCCAGCAGCAAAGCACAGCTATCTAACTATGGCTACACCTTC
J: TRBJ1-6; V: TRBV4-3; D: -; size: -; CDR3: CASSQFLQGNSPLHF; DNA: TGCGCCAGCAGCCAATTCTTACAGGGTAATTCACCCCTCCACTTT
J: TRBJ2-3; V: TRBV12-5; D: TRBD2; size: -; CDR3: CASGLGLAGGYTDTQYF; DNA: TGTGCTAGTGGTTTAGGACTAGCGGGAGGATACACAGATACGCAGTATTTT
J: TRBJ2-5; V: TRBV11-2; D: TRBD2; size: few; CDR3: CASSQLAGVQETQYF; DNA: TGTGCCAGCAGCCAGTTAGCGGGAGTACAAGAGACCCAGTACTTC
J: TRBJ2-7; V: TRBV10-3; D: TRBD1; size: -; CDR3: CAISPDRVTYEQYF; DNA: TGTGCCATCAGCCCGGACAGGGTTACCTACGAGCAGTACTTC